The 32 T cell receptor beta chains listed next were all sequenced from one sample in a study of PD-L1 blockade in urothelial cancer (dated by TCRdb to between 2016 and 2019). Reading the label with the study, this specimen's time point is: pretreatment peripheral blood. Receptor amplification or capture employed the immunoSEQ multiplex PCR assay. TCRdb obtained this table from immuneACCESS and retained in-frame rearrangements with V and J assigned. These tables miss some clones; where compared with another copy, unresolved V genes account for less than half of the shortfall, and the remainder is unexplained. In all, the sample holds roughly 54,000 clones, and roughly nine tenths of those were seen once. The ten largest clones capture about 15% of the sample. The sample consisted of PBMCs, taken around atezolizumab (anti-PD-L1) treatment. These TCRs come from a woman between 55 and 75 years old with urothelial cancer.

This chain uses TRBV14 with TRBJ2-3; TRBD2 aligns across 12 bases. The CDR3 consists of 18 residues. Germline CDR1 reads SGHDN; CDR2 reads FVKESK. V lost 3 bases and J lost 5; bases outside the gene matches: 12. The DNA of the CDR3 is TGTGCCAGCAGCCACCTGCGGAGACTAGCGGGGGTCGGAGATACGCAGTATTTT. This translates into CASSHLRRLAGVGDTQYF.

This sequence joins TRBV2 and TRBJ1-5; tentative D call: TRBD1 (5 bases). This CDR3 is built from 15 residues. With 8 bases removed from V and 0 bases from J, the gap between germline ends came to 14 bases. CDR1 and CDR2 (germline): SNHLY, FYNNEI. The DNA for the CDR3 is TGTGCCAGCCGAAAAGGGGATAATAGCAATCAGCCCCAGCATTTT. Protein: CASRKGDNSNQPQHF.

The rearrangement links TRBV2 to TRBJ1-4, with D tentatively TRBD1 (5 bases). This CDR3 is built from 18 residues. Per germline, CDR1 SNHLY and CDR2 FYNNEI. Trimming took 3 bases from V and 6 from J, leaving 23 bases between them. The CDR3 bases are TGTGCCAGCAGTGAGGGGGGATATGGAGGTCGACCCGATGAAAAACTGTTTTTT. Its protein is CASSEGGYGGRPDEKLFF.

This CDR3 is CASSQLVGGLETQYF. In nucleotides, the CDR3 is TGTGCCAGCAGTCAACTAGTGGGGGGGCTCGAGACCCAGTACTTC. V usage is TRBV2 and J usage is TRBJ2-5; possibly TRBD2 for D (7 bases). The CDR3 covers 15 residues. Germline CDR1 and CDR2: SNHLY and FYNNEI. With 5 bases removed from V and 5 bases from J, the gap between germline ends came to 18 bases.

The chain links TRBV13 to TRBJ2-7; 9 bases map to TRBD1. The CDR3 extends over 16 amino acids. Losses at the gene ends were 5 bases for V and 5 bases for J; bases not matched to a gene: 13. Per the germline V gene, CDR1 is PRHDT and CDR2 is FYEKMQ (reference sequence). CDR3 nucleotides: TGTGCCAGCAGCACACAACGCGACCGGGACAGGGACGAGCAGTACTTC. Translated: CASSTQRDRDRDEQYF.

The V call is TRBV28, the J call TRBJ1-1; D call uncertain. Germline V gene data show CDR1 as MDHEN and CDR2 as SYDVKM. Trimming removed 1 base from V and 1 base from J, with 10 bases in between. The CDR3 length is 15 residues. This CDR3 is CASSLFYGENTEAFF. For the CDR3, the DNA is TGTGCCAGCAGTTTATTTTACGGAGAGAACACTGAAGCTTTCTTT.

The count of this clone is one. The chain joins TRBV4-3 to TRBJ2-7; D possibly corresponds to TRBD1 (5 bases). Germline CDR1 and CDR2: LGHNA and YSLEER. The CDR3 sequence is 14 residues long. V was pared by 0 bases and J by 3 bases, with 9 bases between. CDR3 nucleotides: TGCGCCAGCAGCCAAGATGCAGGGCGCTACGAGCAGTACTTC. Translation: CASSQDAGRYEQYF.

The J gene is TRBJ2-7, the V gene TRBV27; 10 bases are a match to TRBD1. The CDR3 extends over 13 amino acids. With 7 bases clipped from V and 7 bases from J, the junction kept 7 bases outside the gene matches. From germline, CDR1 is MNHEY and CDR2 SMNVEV (reference sequence). CDR3 residues: CASTLTGGEEQYF. The CDR3 DNA is TGTGCCAGCACCCTGACAGGGGGCGAGGAGCAGTACTTC.

A note on this clone: Different DNA sequences within this sample yield the same CDR3. In nucleotides, the CDR3 is TGTGCCAGCAGCCAAGAATTAGCGGGGGTTGGCACAGATACGCAGTATTTT. Residues: CASSQELAGVGTDTQYF. This rearrangement joins TRBV4-2 to TRBJ2-3; 9 bases match TRBD2. The CDR3 has 17 residues. The germline CDR1 and CDR2 sequences are LGHNA and YNFKEQ. V lost 0 bases to trimming and J lost 1 base; unmatched junction nucleotides: 5.

The genes are TRBV6-4 and TRBJ2-2, with 8 bases matching TRBD2. The CDR3 consists of 14 residues. Germline loops: CDR1 MRHNA, CDR2 SNTAGT. V shed 6 bases and J 4 bases; nucleotides not matched to a gene: 4. CDR3 sequence: CASRGSGSTGELFF. The CDR3 DNA reads as TGTGCCAGCAGAGGCAGCGGGAGCACCGGGGAGCTGTTTTTT.

The V gene is TRBV7-6, the J gene TRBJ2-1; 14 bases are shared with TRBD2. Germline assignment: CDR1 SGHVS and CDR2 FNYEAQ. The CDR3 totals 17 residues. J gave up 5 bases and V 3 bases, and 6 bases lay outside the gene matches. The CDR3 DNA reads TGTGCCAGCAGCTTCGGGACTAGCGGGGGACTAAACAATGAGCAGTTCTTC. It is translated as CASSFGTSGGLNNEQFF.

This chain connects TRBV4-3 to TRBJ2-2; D not resolved. CDR3 size: 14 residues. Germline values: CDR1 LGHNA, CDR2 YSLEER. The V gene lost 4 bases and the J gene lost 1 base, with 7 bases spanning the gap. CDR3 protein: CASSRWQNTGELFF. The CDR3 DNA reads TGCGCCAGCAGCCGTTGGCAGAACACCGGGGAGCTGTTTTTT.

The V and J genes are TRBV19 and TRBJ2-3, with D unclear. Germline CDR1 and CDR2: LNHDA and SQIVND (reference sequence). Trimming pared 5 bases from V and 4 bases from J, leaving 19 bases between. CDR3 length: 16 amino acids. In nucleotides, the CDR3 is TGTGCCAGTAGTCCTGGGCCCCCTGGGTCGGCAGATACGCAGTATTTT. Encoded protein: CASSPGPPGSADTQYF.

V and J are TRBV6-5 and TRBJ2-3; tentatively, D is TRBD2 (6 bases). The CDR3 has 16 amino acids. V lost 0 bases to trimming and J lost 1 base, with 11 bases between them. Germline V gene data show CDR1 as MNHEY and CDR2 as SVGAGI. As DNA, the CDR3 is TGTGCCAGCAGTTACTCGAGGCGGGGAGGCACAGATACGCAGTATTTT. Protein sequence: CASSYSRRGGTDTQYF.

The CDR3 coding sequence is TGTGCCAGCAGCCCCGCAGGGTTCCACGAGCAGTACTTC. Its translation: CASSPAGFHEQYF. The V gene is TRBV6-5, the J gene TRBJ2-7; tentatively, D is TRBD1 (5 bases). Germline CDR1 MNHEY, CDR2 SVGAGI. This CDR3 comprises 13 residues. The ends were cut back, 6 bases at V and 5 bases at J, with 14 bases in the middle.

The V gene is TRBV7-6, the J gene TRBJ2-1; possible D gene TRBD2, 5 bases. The CDR3 runs to 13 residues. The ends were cut back, 5 bases at V and 7 bases at J, with 12 bases in the middle. Germline V gene data show CDR1 as SGHVS and CDR2 as FNYEAQ. The CDR3 spells CASSLQGRNEQFF. Here the CDR3 DNA reads TGTGCCAGCAGCCTCCAAGGGAGAAATGAGCAGTTCTTC.

The gene calls are TRBV5-6 and TRBJ2-3; TRBD2 matches 7 bases. The CDR3 runs to 14 residues. Germline V gives CDR1 SGHDT, CDR2 YYEEEE. V dropped 4 bases and J dropped 2; count of bases not matched to a gene: 4. The CDR3 coding sequence is TGTGCCAGCAGCGGGGACTATTCCACAGATACGCAGTATTTT. It is translated as CASSGDYSTDTQYF.

V and J are TRBV9 and TRBJ2-7; 10 nucleotides align to TRBD2. The length of the CDR3 is 15 residues. Trimming removed 3 bases from V and 4 bases from J; junction bases left unmatched: 7. CDR1 and CDR2 from the germline V gene are SGDLS and YYNGEE. Here the CDR3 DNA reads TGTGCCAGCAGCGCGCCCGGGACTAGCGATTACGAGCAGTACTTC. Translation gives CASSAPGTSDYEQYF.

This clone was detected only once. The J gene is TRBJ2-1, the V gene TRBV25-1; TRBD2 agrees at 11 bases. Germline CDR1 reads MGHDK; CDR2 reads SYGVNS. This CDR3 is 15 amino acids long. The V gene end was trimmed by 2 bases and the J gene end by 9 bases; junction bases not matched to a gene: 6. CDR3 sequence reads: CASSEIAGGPGEQFF. In DNA, the CDR3 is TGTGCCAGCAGTGAAATAGCGGGGGGGCCTGGTGAGCAGTTCTTC.

The chain couples TRBV11-3 to TRBJ2-1; D is possibly TRBD2 (5 bases). Between the trimmed V and J ends, which lost 1 base and 6 bases, there was a span of 13 bases. The CDR3 contains 15 residues. Germline assignment: CDR1 SGHNT and CDR2 YENEEA. CDR3 sequence (DNA): TGTGCCAGCAGCTTAGTTCGGGCTAGCAGCAATGAGCAGTTCTTC. It yields the protein CASSLVRASSNEQFF. Using reference TRBV11-3 and TRBJ2-1 for the parts outside the CDR3, the full variable domain is EAGVVQSPRYKIIEKKQPVAFWCNPISGHNTLYWYLQNLGQGPELLIRYENEEAVDDSQLPKDRFSAERLKGVDSTLKIQPAELGDSAVYLCASSLVRASSNEQFFGPGTRLTVL.

V gene TRBV14 combines with J gene TRBJ1-2; possibly TRBD1 for D (5 bases). Germline V gene lookup returns CDR1 SGHDN and CDR2 FVKESK. The V end lost 1 base, the J end lost 4 bases, and 16 bases lay between the germline ends. There are 16 residues in the CDR3. The CDR3 spells CASSQVGGGRVYGYTF. In DNA, the CDR3 is TGTGCCAGCAGCCAAGTCGGCGGCGGCAGGGTCTATGGCTACACCTTC.

V and J are TRBV23-1 and TRBJ1-2; perhaps TRBD1 as D (5 bases). TRBV23-1 is given ORF status, its function remaining uncertain. The CDR3 is 16 amino acids. The ends were cut back, 1 base at V and 6 bases at J, with 18 bases in the middle. The DNA for the CDR3 is TGCGCCAGCAGTCAATATCTCTTTTGGCAGGGTAATGGCTACACCTTC. It specifies CASSQYLFWQGNGYTF.

The chain has TRBV28 and TRBJ2-7; tentatively, D is TRBD1 (6 bases). Germline values: CDR1 MDHEN, CDR2 SYDVKM. There are 13 residues in the CDR3. Trimming shortened V by 5 bases and J by 5 bases, and 13 bases separated the two germline ends. The chain's CDR3 is CASSLQGINEQYF. CDR3 bases: TGTGCCAGCAGTCTACAGGGAATCAACGAGCAGTACTTC.

The chain recombines TRBV7-9 with TRBJ2-7, with unresolved D. Germline CDR1 reads SEHNR; CDR2 reads FQNEAQ (reference sequence). CDR3 length equals 11 residues. Trimming pared 4 bases from V and 4 bases from J, leaving 5 bases between. The CDR3 DNA reads as TGTGCCAGCAGCTATACTTACGAGCAGTACTTC. It encodes CASSYTYEQYF.

The chain uses TRBV11-2 and TRBJ2-7, with D perhaps matching TRBD1 (5 bases). The germline V gene has CDR1 SGHAT and CDR2 FQNNGV. The CDR3 has 12 residues. V lost 2 bases to trimming and J lost 4 bases, with 6 bases between them. Here the CDR3 DNA reads TGTGCCAGCAGCTTACAGGGATACGAGCAGTACTTC. Translating gives CASSLQGYEQYF.

V usage is TRBV4-1 and J usage is TRBJ1-5; D uncertain. The ends were cut back, 0 bases at V and 0 bases at J, with 12 bases in the middle. Germline V lookup: CDR1 MGHRA, CDR2 YSYEKL. The CDR3 has 17 amino acids. CDR3 coding DNA: TGCGCCAGCAGCCAAGATCACGGGAATTATAGCAATCAGCCCCAGCATTTT. Amino acids: CASSQDHGNYSNQPQHF.

The sample holds a few counts of this clone. The rearrangement uses TRBV7-9 and TRBJ2-3; D is undetermined. The germline V and J ends were trimmed by 4 bases and 6 bases, with 8 bases remaining between them. The length of the CDR3 is 12 residues. CDR1 and CDR2 (germline): SEHNR, FQNEAQ (reference sequence). CDR3 coding DNA: TGTGCCAGCAGCTGGATGAGGGATACGCAGTATTTT. It translates to CASSWMRDTQYF.

The chain joins TRBV4-3 to TRBJ1-5; D possibly corresponds to TRBD1 (5 bases). The ends were cut back, 0 bases at V and 7 bases at J, with 10 bases in the middle. The CDR3 extends over 14 amino acids. Germline loops: CDR1 LGHNA, CDR2 YSLEER. The CDR3 DNA follows: TGCGCCAGCAGCCAAGAAAGGGGCGACCAGCCCCAGCATTTT. As protein: CASSQERGDQPQHF.

This clone was picked up a small number of times. The CDR3 sequence is CASSVRQGALGTEAFF. CDR3 nucleotide sequence: TGTGCCAGCAGCGTGCGACAAGGGGCCCTGGGAACTGAAGCTTTCTTT. The V call is TRBV9, the J call TRBJ1-1; D might be TRBD1 (5 bases). From germline, CDR1 is SGDLS and CDR2 YYNGEE. The CDR3 consists of 16 residues. Trimming removed 2 bases from V and 5 bases from J, with 19 bases in between.

The rearrangement uses TRBV7-3 and TRBJ2-1; no firm D call. CDR1 SGHTA and CDR2 FQGTGA come from the germline V gene. The CDR3 totals 13 residues. Trimming shortened V by 3 bases and J by 7 bases, and 10 bases separated the two germline ends. The CDR3 nucleotides are TGTGCCAGCAGCTTGGCGGTTGGGAATGAGCAGTTCTTC. Its translation: CASSLAVGNEQFF.

The chain recombines TRBV5-1 with TRBJ2-5, with 8 bases aligning to TRBD2. CDR1 and CDR2 from the germline V gene are SGHRS and YFSETQ. Trimming at V came to 2 bases and at J to 1 base, leaving 4 bases not matched to a gene. The CDR3 extends over 15 amino acids. The CDR3 spells CASSFAGGPQETQYF. CDR3 nucleotide sequence: TGCGCCAGCAGCTTTGCGGGGGGCCCCCAAGAGACCCAGTACTTC.

The chain couples TRBV10-1 to TRBJ2-7, with D possibly being TRBD1 (5 bases). V lost 3 bases and J 2 bases, leaving 8 bases between the germline ends. The CDR3 runs to 13 residues. From germline, CDR1 is WNHNN and CDR2 SYGVQD (reference sequence). The CDR3 DNA reads as TGCGCCAGCAGTGAAGTGACAGCCTACGAGCAGTACTTC. This gives the protein CASSEVTAYEQYF.